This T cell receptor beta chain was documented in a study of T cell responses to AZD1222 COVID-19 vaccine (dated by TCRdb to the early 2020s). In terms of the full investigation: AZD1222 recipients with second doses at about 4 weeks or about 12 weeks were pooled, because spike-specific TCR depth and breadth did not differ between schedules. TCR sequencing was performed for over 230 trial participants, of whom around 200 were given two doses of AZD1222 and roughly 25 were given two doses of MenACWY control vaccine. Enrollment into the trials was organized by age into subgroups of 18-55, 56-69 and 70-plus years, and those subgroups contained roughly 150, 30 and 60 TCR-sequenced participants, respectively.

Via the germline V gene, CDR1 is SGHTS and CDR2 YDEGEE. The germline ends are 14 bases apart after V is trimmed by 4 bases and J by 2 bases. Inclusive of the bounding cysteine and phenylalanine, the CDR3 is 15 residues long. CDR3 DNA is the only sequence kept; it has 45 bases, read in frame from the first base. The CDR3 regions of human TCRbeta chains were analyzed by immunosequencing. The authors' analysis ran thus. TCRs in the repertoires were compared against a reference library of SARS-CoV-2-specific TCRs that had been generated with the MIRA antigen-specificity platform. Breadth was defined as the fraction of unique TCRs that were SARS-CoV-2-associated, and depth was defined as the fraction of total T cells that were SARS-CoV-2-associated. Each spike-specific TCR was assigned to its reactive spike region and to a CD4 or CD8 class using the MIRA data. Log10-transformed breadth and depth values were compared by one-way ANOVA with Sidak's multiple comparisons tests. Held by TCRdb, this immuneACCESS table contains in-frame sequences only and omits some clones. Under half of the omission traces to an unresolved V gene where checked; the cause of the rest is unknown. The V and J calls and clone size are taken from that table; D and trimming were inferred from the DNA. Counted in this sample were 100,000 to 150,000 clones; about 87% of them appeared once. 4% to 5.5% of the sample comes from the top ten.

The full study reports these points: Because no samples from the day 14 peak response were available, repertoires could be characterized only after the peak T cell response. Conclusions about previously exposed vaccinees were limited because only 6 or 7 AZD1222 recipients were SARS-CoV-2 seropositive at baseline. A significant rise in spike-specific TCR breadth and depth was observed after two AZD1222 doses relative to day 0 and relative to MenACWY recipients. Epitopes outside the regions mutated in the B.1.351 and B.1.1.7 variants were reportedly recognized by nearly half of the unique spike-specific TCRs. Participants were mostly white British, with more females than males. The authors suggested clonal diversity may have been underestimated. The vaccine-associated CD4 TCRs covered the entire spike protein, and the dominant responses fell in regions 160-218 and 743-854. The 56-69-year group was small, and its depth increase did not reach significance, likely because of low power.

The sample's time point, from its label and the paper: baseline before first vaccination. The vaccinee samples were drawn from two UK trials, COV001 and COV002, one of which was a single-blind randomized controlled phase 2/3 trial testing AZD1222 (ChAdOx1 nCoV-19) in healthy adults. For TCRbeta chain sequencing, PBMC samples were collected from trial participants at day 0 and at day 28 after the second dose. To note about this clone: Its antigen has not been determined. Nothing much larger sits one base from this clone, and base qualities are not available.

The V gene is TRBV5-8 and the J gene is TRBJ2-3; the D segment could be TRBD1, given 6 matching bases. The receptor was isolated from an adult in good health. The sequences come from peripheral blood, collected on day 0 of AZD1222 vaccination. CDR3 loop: CASSKTGQTTDTQYF. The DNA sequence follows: TGTGCCAGCAGCAAGACAGGACAGACCACAGATACGCAGTATTTT.